This T cell receptor (beta chain) was found in a study of blood T cell repertoires in COVID-19. Overall study: Collection of acute and convalescent COVID-19 samples took place in the United States, Italy and Spain. From T cells, B-cell-depleted T cells, or PBMCs came the material, which was cDNA or gDNA.

Study processing details: Estimates of nucleated cell counts were drawn from the amplification of reference gene primers. Generated by immunoSEQ multiplex PCR, the TCRdb table keeps only in-frame clones and is missing some. The V and J calls and the clone size are those of that table, but D and trimming were determined from the DNA. The sample lists about 140,000 clones, 88% occurring once. This clone has just a few counts. Sequencing was performed on peripheral blood. This TCR was recovered from a woman between 50 and 59 years old with acute or convalescent COVID-19.

CDR3 in amino acids: CASSQNYPSSYNEQFF. In DNA, the CDR3 is TGCGCCAGCAGCCAAAACTACCCAAGCTCCTACAATGAGCAGTTCTTC. The chain uses TRBV4-1 and TRBJ2-1; D unclear. Between the trimmed V and J ends, which lost 2 bases and 0 bases, there was a span of 11 bases. Germline V gives CDR1 MGHRA, CDR2 YSYEKL. CDR3 length equals 16 residues.